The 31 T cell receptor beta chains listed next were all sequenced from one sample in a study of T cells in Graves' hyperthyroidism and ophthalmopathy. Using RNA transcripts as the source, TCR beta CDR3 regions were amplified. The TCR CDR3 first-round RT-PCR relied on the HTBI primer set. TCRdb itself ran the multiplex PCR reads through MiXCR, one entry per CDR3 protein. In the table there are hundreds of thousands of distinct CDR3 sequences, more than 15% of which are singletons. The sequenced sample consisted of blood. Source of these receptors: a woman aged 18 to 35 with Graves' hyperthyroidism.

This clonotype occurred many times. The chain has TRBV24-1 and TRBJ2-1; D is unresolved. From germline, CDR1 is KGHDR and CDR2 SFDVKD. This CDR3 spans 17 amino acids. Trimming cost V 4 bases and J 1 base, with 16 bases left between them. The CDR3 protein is CATSDGPPARSYNEQFF. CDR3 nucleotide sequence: TGTGCCACCAGTGACGGCCCACCGGCAAGATCCTACAATGAGCAGTTCTTC.

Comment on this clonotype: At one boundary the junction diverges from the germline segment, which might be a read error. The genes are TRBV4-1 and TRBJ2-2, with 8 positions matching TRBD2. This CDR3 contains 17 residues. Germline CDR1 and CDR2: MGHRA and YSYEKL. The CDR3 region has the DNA TGCGTCAGCAGCCAGGGCAGCGGGAGAGGAATCACCGGGGAGCTGTTTTTT. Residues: CVSSQGSGRGITGELFF.

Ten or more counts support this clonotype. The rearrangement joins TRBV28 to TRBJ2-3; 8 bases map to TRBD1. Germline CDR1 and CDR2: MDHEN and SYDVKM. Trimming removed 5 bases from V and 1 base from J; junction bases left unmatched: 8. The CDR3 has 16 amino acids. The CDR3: CASSVQGGPGTDTQYF. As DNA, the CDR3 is TGTGCCAGCAGTGTACAGGGGGGCCCGGGCACAGATACGCAGTATTTT.

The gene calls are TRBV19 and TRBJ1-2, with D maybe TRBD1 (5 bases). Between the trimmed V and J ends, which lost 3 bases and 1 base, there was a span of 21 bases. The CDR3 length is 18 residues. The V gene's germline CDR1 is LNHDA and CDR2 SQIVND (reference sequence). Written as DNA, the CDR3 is TGTGCCAGTAGTATCGCGCCCGTGGGGCAGAGCTTTAACTATGGCTACACCTTC. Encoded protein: CASSIAPVGQSFNYGYTF.

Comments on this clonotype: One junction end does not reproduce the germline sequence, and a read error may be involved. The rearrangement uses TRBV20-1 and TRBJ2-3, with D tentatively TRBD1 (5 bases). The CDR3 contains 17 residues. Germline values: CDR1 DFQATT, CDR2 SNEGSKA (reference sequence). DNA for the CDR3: TGCAGCGCTAGGGGTCTCGGTAGGCAAGTCAGCACAGATACGCAGTATTTT. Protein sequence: CSARGLGRQVSTDTQYF.

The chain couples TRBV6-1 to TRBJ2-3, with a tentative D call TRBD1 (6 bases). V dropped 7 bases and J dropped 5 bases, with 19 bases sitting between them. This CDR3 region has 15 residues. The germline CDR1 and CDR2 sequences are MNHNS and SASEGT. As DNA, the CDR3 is TGTGCCAGCAAGCGGCCAGGGGTCCACCGAGATACGCAGTATTTT. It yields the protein CASKRPGVHRDTQYF.

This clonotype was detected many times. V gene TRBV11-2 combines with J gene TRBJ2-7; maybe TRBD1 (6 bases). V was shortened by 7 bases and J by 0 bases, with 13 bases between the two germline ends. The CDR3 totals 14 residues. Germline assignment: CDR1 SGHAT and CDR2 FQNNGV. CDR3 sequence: CASTTGHTSYEQYF. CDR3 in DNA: TGTGCCAGCACCACGGGACACACCTCCTACGAGCAGTACTTC. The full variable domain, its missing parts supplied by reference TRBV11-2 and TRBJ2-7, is EAGVAQSPRYKIIEKRQSVAFWCNPISGHATLYWYQQILGQGPKLLIQFQNNGVVDDSQLPKDRFSAERLKGVDSTLKIQPAKLEDSAVYLCASTTGHTSYEQYFGPGTRLTVT.

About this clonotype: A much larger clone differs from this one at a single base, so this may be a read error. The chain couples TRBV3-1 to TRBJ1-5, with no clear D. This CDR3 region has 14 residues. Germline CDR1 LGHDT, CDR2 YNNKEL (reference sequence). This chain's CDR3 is CASGQGTWNQPQHF. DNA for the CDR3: TGTGCCAGCGGCCAAGGAACATGGAATCAGCCCCAGCATTTT. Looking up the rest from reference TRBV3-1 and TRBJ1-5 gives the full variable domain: DTAVSQTPKYLVTQMGNDKSIKCEQNLGHDTMYWYKQDSKKFLKIMFSYNNKELIINETVPNRFSPKSPDKAHLNLHINSLELGDSAVYFCASGQGTWNQPQHFGDGTRLSIL.

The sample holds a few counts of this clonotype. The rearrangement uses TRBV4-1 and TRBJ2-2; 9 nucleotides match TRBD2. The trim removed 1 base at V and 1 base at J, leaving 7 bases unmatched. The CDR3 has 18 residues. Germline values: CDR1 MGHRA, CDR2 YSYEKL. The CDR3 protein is CASSQGRVAGVNTGELFF. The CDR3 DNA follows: TGCGCCAGCAGCCAAGGTCGGGTAGCGGGAGTGAACACCGGGGAGCTGTTTTTT.

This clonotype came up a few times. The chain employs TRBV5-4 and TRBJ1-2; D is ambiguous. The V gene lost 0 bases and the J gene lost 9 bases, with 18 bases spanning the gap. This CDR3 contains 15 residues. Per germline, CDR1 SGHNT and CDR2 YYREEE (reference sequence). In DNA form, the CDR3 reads TGTGCCAGCAGCTTGGGAGGGCCCCCGCTGATTAGCTACACCTTC. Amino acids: CASSLGGPPLISYTF.

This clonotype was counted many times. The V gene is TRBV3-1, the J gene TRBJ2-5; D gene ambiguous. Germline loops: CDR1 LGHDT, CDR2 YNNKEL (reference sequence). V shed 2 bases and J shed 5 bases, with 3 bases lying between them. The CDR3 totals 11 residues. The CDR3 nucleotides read TGTGCCAGCAGCCAAACTGAGACCCAGTACTTC. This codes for CASSQTETQYF.

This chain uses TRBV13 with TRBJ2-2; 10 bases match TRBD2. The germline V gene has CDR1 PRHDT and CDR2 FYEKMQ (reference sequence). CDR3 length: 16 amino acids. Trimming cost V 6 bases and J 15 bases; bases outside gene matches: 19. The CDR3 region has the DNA TGTGCCAGCAGTTACCGCACAGGGGGTTCAACTAGCGGGGTGTTTTTT. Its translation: CASSYRTGGSTSGVFF.

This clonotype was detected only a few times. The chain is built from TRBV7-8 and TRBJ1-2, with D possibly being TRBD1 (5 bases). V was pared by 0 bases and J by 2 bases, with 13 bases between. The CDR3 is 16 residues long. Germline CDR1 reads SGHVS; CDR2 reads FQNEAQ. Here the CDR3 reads CASSLAGLRGNYGYTF. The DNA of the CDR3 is TGTGCCAGCAGCTTAGCTGGACTTCGGGGCAACTATGGCTACACCTTC.

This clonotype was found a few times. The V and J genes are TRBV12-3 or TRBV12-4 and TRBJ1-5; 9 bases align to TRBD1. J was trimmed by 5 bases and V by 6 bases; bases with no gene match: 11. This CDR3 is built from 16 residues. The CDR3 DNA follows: TGTGCCAGCAGCCGACCGGGACAGGGACCTCATCAGCCCCAGCATTTT. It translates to CASSRPGQGPHQPQHF.

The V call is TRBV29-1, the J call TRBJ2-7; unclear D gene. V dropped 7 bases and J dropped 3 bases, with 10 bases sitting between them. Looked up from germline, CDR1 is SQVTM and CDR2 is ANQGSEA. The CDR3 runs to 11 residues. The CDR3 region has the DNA TGCAGCGGTTATACGGGCTACGAGCAGTACTTC. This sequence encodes CSGYTGYEQYF.

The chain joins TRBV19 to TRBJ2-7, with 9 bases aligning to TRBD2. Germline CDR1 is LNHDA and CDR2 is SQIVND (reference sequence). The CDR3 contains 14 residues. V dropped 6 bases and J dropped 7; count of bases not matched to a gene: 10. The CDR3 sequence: CASRRIAGVREQYF. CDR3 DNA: TGTGCCAGTAGAAGGATAGCGGGAGTAAGAGAGCAGTACTTC.

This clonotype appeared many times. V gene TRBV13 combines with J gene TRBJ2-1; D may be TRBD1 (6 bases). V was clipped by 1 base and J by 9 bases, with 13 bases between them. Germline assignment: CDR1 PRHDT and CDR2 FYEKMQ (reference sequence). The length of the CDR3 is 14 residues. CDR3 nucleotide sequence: TGTGCCAGCAGCTTAGTTGGCAGGGGTCCTGAGCAGTTCTTC. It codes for CASSLVGRGPEQFF.

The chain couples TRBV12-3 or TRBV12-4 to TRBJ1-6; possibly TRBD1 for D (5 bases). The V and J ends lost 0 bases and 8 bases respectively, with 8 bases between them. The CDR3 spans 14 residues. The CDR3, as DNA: TGTGCCAGCAGTTTAGCGGGGCCGTATTCACCCCTCCACTTT. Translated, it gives CASSLAGPYSPLHF.

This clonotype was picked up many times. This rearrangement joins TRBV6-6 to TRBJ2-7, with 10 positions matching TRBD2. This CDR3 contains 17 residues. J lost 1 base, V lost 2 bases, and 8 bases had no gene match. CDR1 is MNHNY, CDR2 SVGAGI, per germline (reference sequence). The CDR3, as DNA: TGTGCCAGCAGTTACGGGGGGAGCGGGAGGGAGTCCTACGAGCAGTACTTC. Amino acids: CASSYGGSGRESYEQYF.

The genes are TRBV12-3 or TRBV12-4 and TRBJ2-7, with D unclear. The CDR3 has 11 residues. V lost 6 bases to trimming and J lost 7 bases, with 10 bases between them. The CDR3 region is CASSRFTEQYF. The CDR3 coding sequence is TGTGCCAGCAGCCGTTTTACGGAGCAGTACTTC.

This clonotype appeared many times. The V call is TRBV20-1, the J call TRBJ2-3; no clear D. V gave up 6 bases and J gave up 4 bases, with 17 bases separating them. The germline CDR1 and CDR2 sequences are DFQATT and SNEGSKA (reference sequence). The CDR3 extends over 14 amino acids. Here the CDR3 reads CSASGPPSADTQYF. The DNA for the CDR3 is TGCAGTGCGTCCGGACCCCCCTCGGCAGATACGCAGTATTTT.

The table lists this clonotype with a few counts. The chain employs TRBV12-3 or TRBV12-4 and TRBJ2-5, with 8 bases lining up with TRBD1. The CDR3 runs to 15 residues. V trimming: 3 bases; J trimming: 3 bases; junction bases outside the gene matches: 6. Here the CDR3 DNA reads TGTGCCAGCAGTTTGTTTACAGGGGGTAAAGAGACCCAGTACTTC. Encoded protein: CASSLFTGGKETQYF.

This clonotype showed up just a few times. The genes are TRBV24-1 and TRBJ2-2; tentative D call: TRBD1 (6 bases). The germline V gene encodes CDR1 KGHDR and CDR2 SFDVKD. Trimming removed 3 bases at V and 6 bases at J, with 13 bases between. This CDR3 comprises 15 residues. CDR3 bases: TGTGCCACCAGTGATACCGGGACAACGGCCGGGGAGCTGTTTTTT. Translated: CATSDTGTTAGELFF.

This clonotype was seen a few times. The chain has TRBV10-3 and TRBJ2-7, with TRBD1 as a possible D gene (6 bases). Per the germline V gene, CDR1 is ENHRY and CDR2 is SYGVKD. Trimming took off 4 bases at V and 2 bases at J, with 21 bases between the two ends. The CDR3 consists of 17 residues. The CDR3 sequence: CAISGPNKRRGPYEQYF. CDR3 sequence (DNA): TGTGCCATCAGTGGGCCAAACAAACGCAGGGGACCCTACGAGCAGTACTTC.

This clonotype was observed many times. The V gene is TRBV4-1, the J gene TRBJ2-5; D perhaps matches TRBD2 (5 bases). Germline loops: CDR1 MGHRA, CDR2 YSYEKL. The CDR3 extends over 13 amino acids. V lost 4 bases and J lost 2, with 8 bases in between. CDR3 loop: CASSRGLQETQYF. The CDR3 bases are TGCGCCAGCAGCCGCGGACTGCAAGAGACCCAGTACTTC.

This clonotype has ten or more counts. The CDR3 coding sequence is TGTGCCAGCAGCGTTCGTGATATGAACACTGAAGCTTTCTTT. This translates into CASSVRDMNTEAFF. V gene TRBV9 combines with J gene TRBJ1-1; D is ambiguous. Trimming stripped 2 bases from V and 0 bases from J, with 8 bases between. Looked up from germline, CDR1 is SGDLS and CDR2 is YYNGEE. The CDR3 is 14 residues long.

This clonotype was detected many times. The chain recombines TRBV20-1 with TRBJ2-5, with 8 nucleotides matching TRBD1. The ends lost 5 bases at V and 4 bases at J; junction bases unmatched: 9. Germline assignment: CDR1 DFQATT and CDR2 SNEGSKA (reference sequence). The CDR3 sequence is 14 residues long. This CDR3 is CSAADRVGGETQYF. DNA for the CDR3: TGCAGTGCTGCGGACAGGGTCGGTGGAGAGACCCAGTACTTC.

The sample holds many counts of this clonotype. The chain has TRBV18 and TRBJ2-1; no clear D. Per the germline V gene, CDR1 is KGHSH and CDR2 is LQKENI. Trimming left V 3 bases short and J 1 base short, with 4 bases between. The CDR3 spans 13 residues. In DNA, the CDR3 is TGTGCCAGCTCACCCCCGTCCTACAATGAGCAGTTCTTC. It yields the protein CASSPPSYNEQFF.

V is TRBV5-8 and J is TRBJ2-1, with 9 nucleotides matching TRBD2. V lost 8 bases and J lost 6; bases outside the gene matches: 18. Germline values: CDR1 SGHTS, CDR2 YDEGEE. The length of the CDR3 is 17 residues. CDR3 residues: CARGHRVGLAGINEQFF. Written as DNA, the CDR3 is TGTGCCAGGGGACACAGGGTGGGTCTAGCGGGGATCAATGAGCAGTTCTTC.

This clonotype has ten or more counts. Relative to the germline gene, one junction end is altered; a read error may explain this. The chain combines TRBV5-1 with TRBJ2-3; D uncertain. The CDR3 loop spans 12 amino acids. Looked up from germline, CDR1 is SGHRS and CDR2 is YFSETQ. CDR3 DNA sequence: TGTGCCAGCAGCTTAGGTCTAGATACGCAGTATTTT. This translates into CASSLGLDTQYF.

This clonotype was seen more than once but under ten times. CDR3 sequence reads: CASSFRAQTEAFF. DNA of the CDR3: TGCGCCAGCAGCTTTAGGGCGCAAACTGAAGCTTTCTTT. This rearrangement joins TRBV5-1 to TRBJ1-1; D is unclear. The CDR3 consists of 13 residues. Germline values: CDR1 SGHRS, CDR2 YFSETQ. V was clipped by 2 bases and J by 5 bases, with 10 bases between them. The whole variable domain, remainder taken from reference TRBV5-1 and TRBJ1-1, is KAGVTQTPRYLIKTRGQQVTLSCSPISGHRSVSWYQQTPGQGLQFLFEYFSETQRNKGNFPGRFSGRQFSNSRSEMNVSTLELGDSALYLCASSFRAQTEAFFGQGTRLTVV.